This TCR beta chain comes out of a study of blood T cell repertoires in COVID-19. Clones were sequenced by immunoSEQ multiplex PCR, and TCRdb holds only the in-frame ones, with some missing. The sample lists some 64,000 clones, 60% to 80% occurring once. The sequence was collected from a woman in her sixties with acute or convalescent COVID-19. Sequenced: peripheral blood.

The CDR3 nucleotides read TGCAGCGTTGCGAGGGGGAATGAAGGCTACACCTTC. It translates to CSVARGNEGYTF. V gene TRBV29-1 combines with J gene TRBJ1-2; D possibly corresponds to TRBD1 (6 bases). Deletions cut 4 bases from V and 8 bases from J, with 14 bases between. This CDR3 region has 12 residues. Germline values: CDR1 SQVTM, CDR2 ANQGSEA.